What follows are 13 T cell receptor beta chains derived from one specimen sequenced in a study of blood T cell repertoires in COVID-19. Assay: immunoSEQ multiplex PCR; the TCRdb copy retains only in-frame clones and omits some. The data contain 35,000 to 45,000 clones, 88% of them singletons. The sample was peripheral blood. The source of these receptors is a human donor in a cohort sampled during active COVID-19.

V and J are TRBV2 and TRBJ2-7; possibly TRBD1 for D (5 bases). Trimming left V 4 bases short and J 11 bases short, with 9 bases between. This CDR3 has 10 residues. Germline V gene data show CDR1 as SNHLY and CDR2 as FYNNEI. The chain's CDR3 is CASSGTKEYF. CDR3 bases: TGTGCCAGCAGTGGGACAAAGGAGTACTTC.

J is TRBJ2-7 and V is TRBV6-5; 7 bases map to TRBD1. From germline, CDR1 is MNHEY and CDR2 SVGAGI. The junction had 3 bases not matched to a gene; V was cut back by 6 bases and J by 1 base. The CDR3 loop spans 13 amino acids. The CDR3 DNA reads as TGTGCCAGCAGAAAGGACAGGTCCTACGAGCAGTACTTC. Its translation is CASRKDRSYEQYF.

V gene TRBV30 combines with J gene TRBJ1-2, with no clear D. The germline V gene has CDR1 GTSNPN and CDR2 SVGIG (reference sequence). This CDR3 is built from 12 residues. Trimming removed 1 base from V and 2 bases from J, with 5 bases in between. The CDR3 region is CAWSARNYGYTF. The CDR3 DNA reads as TGTGCCTGGAGTGCGCGAAACTATGGCTACACCTTC.

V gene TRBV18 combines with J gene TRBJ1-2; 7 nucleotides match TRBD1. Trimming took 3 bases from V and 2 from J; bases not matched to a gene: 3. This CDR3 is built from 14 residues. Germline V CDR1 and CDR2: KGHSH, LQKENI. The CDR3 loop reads CASSPGTDNYGYTF. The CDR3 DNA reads TGTGCCAGCTCACCCGGGACAGACAACTATGGCTACACCTTC. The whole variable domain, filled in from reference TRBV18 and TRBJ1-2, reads NAGVMQNPRHLVRRRGQEARLRCSPMKGHSHVYWYRQLPEEGLKFMVYLQKENIIDESGMPKERFSAEFPKEGPSILRIQQVVRGDSAAYFCASSPGTDNYGYTFGSGTRLTVV.

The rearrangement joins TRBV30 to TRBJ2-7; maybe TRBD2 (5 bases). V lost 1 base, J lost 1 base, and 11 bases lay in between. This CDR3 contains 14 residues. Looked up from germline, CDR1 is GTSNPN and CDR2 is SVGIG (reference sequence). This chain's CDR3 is CAWSDGTRSYEQYF. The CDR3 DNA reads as TGTGCCTGGAGTGATGGTACTAGATCCTACGAGCAGTACTTC.

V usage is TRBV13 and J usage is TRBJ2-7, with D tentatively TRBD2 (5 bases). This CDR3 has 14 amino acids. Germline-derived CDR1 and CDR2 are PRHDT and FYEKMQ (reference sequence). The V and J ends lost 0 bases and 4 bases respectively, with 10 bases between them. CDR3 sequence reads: CASSLGPSPYEQYF. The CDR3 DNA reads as TGTGCCAGCAGCTTAGGTCCTAGCCCGTACGAGCAGTACTTC. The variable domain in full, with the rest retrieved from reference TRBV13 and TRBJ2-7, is AAGVIQSPRHLIKEKRETATLKCYPIPRHDTVYWYQQGPGQDPQFLISFYEKMQSDKGSIPDRFSAQQFSDYHSELNMSSLELGDSALYFCASSLGPSPYEQYFGPGTRLTVT.

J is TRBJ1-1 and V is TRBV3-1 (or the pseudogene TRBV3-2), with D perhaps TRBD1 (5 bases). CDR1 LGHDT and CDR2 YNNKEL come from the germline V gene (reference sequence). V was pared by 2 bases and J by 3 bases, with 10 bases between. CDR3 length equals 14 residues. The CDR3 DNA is TGTGCCAGCAGCCAACAGGGAGGTCACACTGAAGCTTTCTTT. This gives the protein CASSQQGGHTEAFF.

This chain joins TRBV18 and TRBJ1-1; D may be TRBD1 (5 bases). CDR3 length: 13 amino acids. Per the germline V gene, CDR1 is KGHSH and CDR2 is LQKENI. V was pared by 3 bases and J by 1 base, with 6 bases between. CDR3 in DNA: TGTGCCAGCTCACCCCAGGGGAACACTGAAGCTTTCTTT. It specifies CASSPQGNTEAFF.

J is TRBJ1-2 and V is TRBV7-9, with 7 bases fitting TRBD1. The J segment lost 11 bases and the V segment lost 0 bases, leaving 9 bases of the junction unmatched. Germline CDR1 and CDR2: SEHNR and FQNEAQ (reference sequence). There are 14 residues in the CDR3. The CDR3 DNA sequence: TGTGCCAGCAGCTTAGCCGGGACAGTCGGACTTTACACCTTC. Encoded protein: CASSLAGTVGLYTF.

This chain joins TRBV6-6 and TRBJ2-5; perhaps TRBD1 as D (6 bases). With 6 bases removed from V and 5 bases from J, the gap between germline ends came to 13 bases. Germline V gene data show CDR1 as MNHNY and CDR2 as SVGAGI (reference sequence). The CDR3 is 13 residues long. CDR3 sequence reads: CASRPQGVETQYF. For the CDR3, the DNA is TGTGCCAGCAGACCACAGGGCGTGGAGACCCAGTACTTC.

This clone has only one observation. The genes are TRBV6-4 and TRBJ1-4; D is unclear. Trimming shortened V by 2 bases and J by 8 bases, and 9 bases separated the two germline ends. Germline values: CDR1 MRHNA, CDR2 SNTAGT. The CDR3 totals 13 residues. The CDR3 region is CASSDREGEKLFF. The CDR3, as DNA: TGTGCCAGCAGTGACAGGGAGGGCGAAAAACTGTTTTTT.

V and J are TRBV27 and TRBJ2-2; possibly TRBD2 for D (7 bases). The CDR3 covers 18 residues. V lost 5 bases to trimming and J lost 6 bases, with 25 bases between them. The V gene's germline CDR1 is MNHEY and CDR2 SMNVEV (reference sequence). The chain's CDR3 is CASSLPDYIRGAPGELFF. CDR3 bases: TGTGCCAGCAGTCTCCCGGACTACATCCGGGGGGCTCCCGGGGAGCTGTTTTTT.

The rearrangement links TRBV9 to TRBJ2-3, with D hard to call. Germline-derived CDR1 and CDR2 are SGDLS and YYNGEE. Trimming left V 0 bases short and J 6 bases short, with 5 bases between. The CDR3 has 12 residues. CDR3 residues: CASSVAGDTQYF. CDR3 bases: TGTGCCAGCAGCGTAGCCGGGGATACGCAGTATTTT.